A selection of T cell receptor beta chains follows, all from one sample in a study of blood T cell repertoires in COVID-19. The protocol was immunoSEQ multiplex PCR, while the TCRdb copy is restricted to in-frame clones and leaves out a portion. The profile covers 150,000 to 200,000 clones, with 86% appearing a single time and more than 6.5% taken by the ten largest. Sequenced sample: peripheral blood. The receptors were gathered from a woman aged 80 or older in a cohort sampled during active or convalescent COVID-19. The CDR3 runs from the conserved cysteine through the conserved F or W. D genes are given only for firm matches. Clone size is not always given. Where it is, it says once, few, many or a class for expanded clones.

clone_size j_call d_call v_call cdr3_aa cdr3_nt
. TRBJ1-2 TRBD1 TRBV29-1 CSVKGQGNYGYTF TGCAGCGTCAAAGGACAGGGGAACTATGGCTACACCTTC
. TRBJ2-1 . TRBV5-1 CASSLGTVYNEQFF TGCGCCAGCAGCTTGGGGACAGTTTACAATGAGCAGTTCTTC
. TRBJ1-3 . TRBV28 CASSLGRYSGNTIYF TGTGCCAGCAGTTTAGGGAGATACTCTGGAAACACCATATATTTT
. TRBJ1-1 . TRBV12-3/TRBV12-4 CASSLLRTEAFF TGTGCCAGCAGTTTATTGAGAACTGAAGCTTTCTTT
. TRBJ1-2 . TRBV27 CASSLSGVVVGGYTF TGTGCCAGCAGTTTATCCGGGGTTGTTGTCGGTGGCTACACCTTC
. TRBJ1-2 . TRBV28 CASSPQGRSGYTF TGTGCCAGCAGCCCTCAAGGAAGGAGCGGCTACACCTTC
once TRBJ1-1 TRBD1 TRBV10-2 CATQGAGTEAFF TGCGCCACCCAGGGGGCTGGGACTGAAGCTTTCTTT
. TRBJ1-2 . TRBV5-1 CASTAGDNYGYTF TGCGCCAGCACGGCAGGGGATAACTATGGCTACACCTTC
. TRBJ1-2 . TRBV5-5 CASGTRVYGYTF TGTGCCAGCGGAACCAGGGTTTATGGCTACACCTTC
. TRBJ2-2 TRBD2 TRBV5-4 CASRYSTSGRTGELFF TGTGCCAGCAGGTACTCGACTAGCGGGAGGACCGGGGAGCTGTTTTTT
. TRBJ1-2 . TRBV6-1 CASSEWGTPTAYGYTF TGTGCCAGCAGTGAATGGGGGACACCTACTGCCTATGGCTACACCTTC
. TRBJ2-7 TRBD2 TRBV7-9 CASSWEGRTYEQYF TGTGCCAGCAGCTGGGAGGGCCGTACGTACGAGCAGTACTTC
. TRBJ1-1 . TRBV6-5 CASSQPGPEAFF TGTGCCAGCAGCCAGCCGGGTCCTGAAGCTTTCTTT
. TRBJ1-2 . TRBV6-5 CASRLSRALDYGYTF TGTGCCAGCAGACTTAGCAGGGCCCTCGACTATGGCTACACCTTC
. TRBJ1-5 TRBD1 TRBV19 CASSTRQGLSNQPQHF TGTGCCAGTAGTACAAGACAGGGGTTGAGCAATCAGCCCCAGCATTTT
few TRBJ1-2 TRBD1 TRBV9 CASSVLGQGGDYGYTF TGTGCCAGCAGCGTTTTGGGACAGGGCGGCGACTATGGCTACACCTTC
. TRBJ2-5 TRBD2 TRBV2 CASTPLAGPETQYF TGTGCCAGCACTCCCCTAGCGGGGCCGGAGACCCAGTACTTC
. TRBJ1-5 TRBD1 TRBV12-3/TRBV12-4 CASRETGNQPQHF TGTGCCAGCAGGGAGACAGGGAATCAGCCCCAGCATTTT
once TRBJ1-1 . TRBV3-1/TRBV3-2 CASSQDSSNTEAFF TGTGCCAGCAGCCAGGACTCTTCGAACACTGAAGCTTTCTTT
. TRBJ1-2 TRBD1 TRBV11-2 CASSSGQANYGYTF TGTGCCAGCAGCTCAGGACAGGCCAACTATGGCTACACCTTC
. TRBJ1-5 . TRBV5-6 CASSFWGSSNQPQHF TGTGCCAGCAGCTTCTGGGGCAGCAGTAATCAGCCCCAGCATTTT
once TRBJ1-2 . TRBV28 CASSRPPGDYGYTF TGTGCCAGCAGTCGCCCCCCAGGGGACTATGGCTACACCTTC
. TRBJ1-1 . TRBV10-1 CASSSSRSVTEAFF TGCGCCAGCAGCTCCTCTAGATCGGTCACTGAAGCTTTCTTT
. TRBJ2-1 TRBD2 TRBV6-5 CASVAPGLARNEQFF TGTGCCAGCGTTGCTCCGGGACTAGCGAGGAATGAGCAGTTCTTC
. TRBJ1-1 . TRBV5-4 CATAGRVATEAFF TGTGCCACCGCCGGGAGGGTAGCCACTGAAGCTTTCTTT
once TRBJ1-6 TRBD1 TRBV27 CASSLTDRVNSPLHF TGTGCCAGCAGTCTTACGGACAGGGTTAATTCACCCCTCCACTTT
. TRBJ2-1 . TRBV6-6 CASRMTSRVNEQFF TGTGCCAGCCGGATGACTAGTCGGGTCAATGAGCAGTTCTTC
. TRBJ1-1 . TRBV18 CASSLDMNTEAFF TGTGCCAGCTCCCTGGACATGAACACTGAAGCTTTCTTT
. TRBJ2-3 TRBD2 TRBV5-5 CASSVGLAGTSTDTQYF TGTGCCAGCAGCGTGGGACTAGCGGGGACTAGCACAGATACGCAGTATTTT
. TRBJ2-2 TRBD1 TRBV2 CASSGRDRKSTGELFF TGTGCCAGCAGTGGCCGGGACAGGAAGAGTACCGGGGAGCTGTTTTTT